Reported below is one TCR beta chain. This clonotype was detected many times. The antigen it recognizes is unknown. Base qualities are not provided; no much larger clone lies one nucleotide away. This sample is drawn from a study of human T cells and chemical hapten exposure listed by TCRdb under 2021. About the full investigation: The libraries were sequenced as a pool, and the TCR yield per sample differed mostly because of small variations in library volumes within the pool. Peripheral blood TCR repertoire changes were tracked in vivo in alopecia patients during primary and secondary sensitization to the hapten diphenylcyclopropenone (DPC). Each blood RNA sample was used to sequence both TCR alpha and TCR beta chains.

Total RNA was extracted from unfractionated whole blood collected in Tempus Blood RNA tubes. Four or five healthy volunteers acted as controls for TCR sequencing and had blood drawn at day 0, 2 weeks and 6 weeks. Counted from cysteine to phenylalanine, this CDR3 has 16 amino acids. Only the CDR3 portion is preserved as DNA: 48 bases, with reading frame beginning at the first base. After removal of 4 bases from V and 4 bases from J, the junction retains 9 bases not matched to a gene. CDR1 and CDR2 (SNHLY, FYNNEI) derive from the germline V gene. Library preparation was by 5' RACE. Sequencing instrument: Illumina MiSeq. Library preparation attached unique molecular identifiers to individual cDNA molecules for quantitative, reproducible TCR counting. On the authors' methods: A median of around 100,000 TCRs per sample was observed, with a range of about 23,224 to 690,600. The Decombinator software suite was used to annotate V, J and CDR3 in the TCR reads. To make PS versus PT1 abundance plots, every sample was subsampled to the same number of TCRs (28,000). TCRs were defined as expanded if absent before sensitization and observed at least eight times at the 2-week time point. Through fastp at Q25 and MiXCR, TCRdb rebuilt clones from the public reads, retaining in-frame beta chains. One record per CDR3 amino acid sequence lists the most common genes and DNA. The V and J calls, along with clone size, are taken from TCRdb and not from the paper's own processing. Within this sample are more than 140,000 distinct CDR3 sequences, with roughly 4% of them counted one time only. The ten largest clones take up more than 1.2% of the sample.

Results and caveats for the whole study, not just this receptor: DPC sensitization did not change the number of TCRs with a frequency above 1 in 1000, and there was no evidence of changes in global repertoire structure. Repeated subsampling changed both the strength of the expansion versus patch-test correlation and the threshold at which the correlation became significant.

The chain is encoded by TRBV2 joined to TRBJ2-3, with 9 bases in between that match TRBD1. This TCR was sampled from a female donor in good health. In nucleotides, the sequence is TGTGCCAGCAGTGCTATCGTGACAGGGGGGTCAGATACGCAGTATTTT. Its coded protein is CASSAIVTGGSDTQYF.